These 14 T cell receptor beta chains were all obtained from the same sample, sequenced in a study of control samples from healthy donors and cancer patients (dated by TCRdb to about 2020). Library preparation was by the immunoSEQ multiplex PCR assay. TCRdb took this table from immuneACCESS and kept in-frame rearrangements with V and J called. Such tables lack part of the clones; where checked against another copy, unresolved V genes explain under half of the gap, and the rest is unexplained. The sample yields about 120,000 clones; 88% were counted once. Of the sample, roughly 2.5% falls within the top ten clones. What was sequenced was blood. Every receptor here comes from a woman between 65 and 79 years old in good health.

This chain's CDR3 is CASSRTGGLAKNIQYF. DNA of the CDR3: TGTGCCAGCTCACGAACAGGGGGCTTAGCCAAAAACATTCAGTACTTC. This rearrangement joins TRBV18 to TRBJ2-4; 9 bases fit TRBD1. The junction had 4 bases not matched to a gene; V was cut back by 4 bases and J by 0 bases. This CDR3 has 16 residues. Germline CDR1 reads KGHSH; CDR2 reads LQKENI.

This clone came up once. J is TRBJ1-1 and V is TRBV11-2, with D uncertain. Trimming shortened V by 1 base and J by 3 bases, and 9 bases separated the two germline ends. From germline, CDR1 is SGHAT and CDR2 FQNNGV. The CDR3 covers 14 residues. The CDR3 sequence is CASSLGGGDTEAFF. In nucleotides, the CDR3 is TGTGCCAGCAGCTTAGGGGGTGGGGACACTGAAGCTTTCTTT.

CDR3 sequence (DNA): TGTGCCAGCCGGACAGGGTTCGTTGGAAACACCATATATTTT. It is translated as CASRTGFVGNTIYF. The chain couples TRBV10-3 to TRBJ1-3; TRBD1 agrees at 8 bases. Germline values: CDR1 ENHRY, CDR2 SYGVKD. There are 14 residues in the CDR3. V was pared by 10 bases and J by 3 bases, with 8 bases of the junction left unmatched.

The V call is TRBV5-4, the J call TRBJ2-5; perhaps TRBD1 as D (6 bases). The CDR3 sequence is 15 residues long. The germline V and J ends were trimmed by 4 bases and 2 bases, with 15 bases remaining between them. The V gene's germline CDR1 is SGHNT and CDR2 YYREEE (reference sequence). The CDR3 loop reads CASSTPQGQQETQYF. The CDR3 region has the DNA TGTGCCAGCAGCACCCCACAGGGTCAGCAAGAGACCCAGTACTTC.

The chain links TRBV5-1 to TRBJ2-3; perhaps D is TRBD1 or TRBD2 (5 bases each). Germline loops: CDR1 SGHRS, CDR2 YFSETQ. This CDR3 has 13 residues. Trimming took off 3 bases at V and 2 bases at J, with 7 bases between the two ends. CDR3 protein: CASSSGTTDTQYF. The CDR3 DNA reads as TGCGCCAGCAGCTCGGGGACCACAGATACGCAGTATTTT.

The genes are TRBV10-2 and TRBJ2-7; a possible D gene is TRBD2 (6 bases). Per germline, CDR1 WSHSY and CDR2 SAAADI. The length of the CDR3 is 15 residues. V was cut by 6 bases and J by 3 bases, with 18 bases left in between. This CDR3 reads CASSPSRGKHYEQYF. CDR3 coding DNA: TGCGCCAGCAGCCCGTCTCGGGGGAAACACTACGAGCAGTACTTC.

The chain combines TRBV5-1 with TRBJ1-3, with 8 bases lining up with TRBD1. Trimming removed 1 base from V and 0 bases from J; junction bases left unmatched: 6. The CDR3 is made up of 17 amino acids. Germline V gene sequence: CDR1 SGHRS, CDR2 YFSETQ. The CDR3 spells CASSLWDTGGSGNTIYF. CDR3 nucleotides: TGCGCCAGCAGCTTGTGGGATACAGGGGGCTCTGGAAACACCATATATTTT.

The chain is built from TRBV7-2 and TRBJ1-2; D perhaps matches TRBD1 (5 bases). The ends were cut back, 5 bases at V and 7 bases at J, with 17 bases in the middle. Germline CDR1 and CDR2: SGHTA and FQGNSA. The length of the CDR3 is 14 residues. CDR3 nucleotides: TGTGCCAGCAGCCCGGCGGGGCTGGTATCTGGCTACACCTTC. It encodes CASSPAGLVSGYTF.

The V call is TRBV18, the J call TRBJ1-2; D possibly corresponds to TRBD1 (6 bases). V was clipped by 4 bases and J by 6 bases, with 9 bases between them. This CDR3 comprises 12 residues. Germline-derived CDR1 and CDR2 are KGHSH and LQKENI. The CDR3 sequence: CASSQSGDGYTF. CDR3 DNA: TGTGCCAGCTCACAATCAGGGGATGGCTACACCTTC.

This chain links TRBV4-2 with TRBJ1-2; D unclear. V gave up 0 bases and J gave up 8 bases, with 13 bases separating them. The V gene's germline CDR1 is LGHNA and CDR2 YNFKEQ. The CDR3 is 14 amino acids. The CDR3: CASSQDQQTTGYTF. CDR3 sequence (DNA): TGTGCCAGCAGCCAAGATCAACAGACGACAGGCTACACCTTC.

V is TRBV29-1 and J is TRBJ2-3, with TRBD2 as a possible D gene (6 bases). The CDR3 spans 13 residues. The germline V and J ends were trimmed by 4 bases and 6 bases, with 14 bases remaining between them. Germline assignment: CDR1 SQVTM and CDR2 ANQGSEA. The CDR3, as DNA: TGCAGCGTTGGGTTAGGCGGGGTGGATACGCAGTATTTT. Its translation: CSVGLGGVDTQYF.

This chain joins TRBV6-5 and TRBJ2-7; D gene uncertain. V lost 0 bases and J 0 bases, leaving 6 bases between the germline ends. The germline V gene has CDR1 MNHEY and CDR2 SVGAGI. CDR3 length: 14 amino acids. This CDR3 is CASSYSGASYEQYF. Written as DNA, the CDR3 is TGTGCCAGCAGTTACTCCGGCGCCTCCTACGAGCAGTACTTC.

The chain carries TRBV9 and TRBJ1-3, with D unresolved. There are 15 residues in the CDR3. The germline V gene encodes CDR1 SGDLS and CDR2 YYNGEE. Trimming took off 3 bases at V and 0 bases at J, with 10 bases between the two ends. CDR3 in DNA: TGTGCCAGCAGCGGGCGAGGTCTCTCTGGAAACACCATATATTTT. This gives the protein CASSGRGLSGNTIYF.

The chain recombines TRBV7-9 with TRBJ2-7, with D maybe TRBD1 (6 bases). The germline V and J ends were trimmed by 1 base and 0 bases, with 10 bases remaining between them. The CDR3 has 15 residues. The V gene's germline CDR1 is SEHNR and CDR2 FQNEAQ (reference sequence). The CDR3 sequence is CASSLVQGSSYEQYF. The DNA of the CDR3 is TGTGCCAGCAGCTTAGTACAGGGAAGCTCCTACGAGCAGTACTTC. Drawing the rest from reference TRBV7-9 and TRBJ2-7, the complete variable domain is DTGVSQNPRHKITKRGQNVTFRCDPISEHNRLYWYRQTLGQGPEFLTYFQNEAQLEKSRLLSDRFSAERPKGSFSTLEIQRTEQGDSAMYLCASSLVQGSSYEQYFGPGTRLTVT.